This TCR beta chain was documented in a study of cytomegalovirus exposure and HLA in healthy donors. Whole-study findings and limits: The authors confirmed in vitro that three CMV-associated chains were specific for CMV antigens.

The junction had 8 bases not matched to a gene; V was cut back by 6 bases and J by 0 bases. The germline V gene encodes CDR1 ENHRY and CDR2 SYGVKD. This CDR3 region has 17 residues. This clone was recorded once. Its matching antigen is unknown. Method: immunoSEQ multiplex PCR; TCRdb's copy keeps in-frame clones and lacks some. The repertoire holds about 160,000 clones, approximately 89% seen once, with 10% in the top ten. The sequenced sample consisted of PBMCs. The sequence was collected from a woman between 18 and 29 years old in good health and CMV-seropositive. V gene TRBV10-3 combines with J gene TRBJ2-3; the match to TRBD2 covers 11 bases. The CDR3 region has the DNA TGTGCCATCAGCGCACTAGCGGGGGTACCCAGCACAGATACGCAGTATTTT. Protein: CAISALAGVPSTDTQYF.